Each of the 23 T cell receptor beta chains below was sequenced from the same sample in a study of regulatory T cells in long-lasting Graves disease. Time point reported: newly diagnosed GD, antithyroid drugs for less than 3 months. The TCR library used RNA extracted from PBMCs. Arm-PCR with iRepertoire HTBI primers amplified the CDR3 regions for these TCR beta libraries. TCRdb recomputed calls from the multiplex PCR reads with MiXCR, one row per CDR3 protein. The sample lists about 430,000 distinct CDR3 sequences, 15% seen once, with about 7.6% in the top ten. The sample also formed part of further work on T cells in Graves' hyperthyroidism and ophthalmopathy.

This material consisted of peripheral blood mononuclear cells (PBMCs), taken at new diagnosis, from a patient treated with antithyroid drugs. These receptors all come from a woman aged 40 to 50 with Graves disease.

For this clonotype: One base away lies a much larger clone, so this may be a sequencing read error. The chain recombines TRBV5-4 with TRBJ2-1, with 9 positions matching TRBD1. V lost 2 bases to trimming and J lost 10 bases; unmatched junction nucleotides: 4. Germline lookup yields CDR1 SGHNT and CDR2 YYREEE (reference sequence). The CDR3 extends over 13 amino acids. CDR3 in amino acids: CASSFDRGGEQFF. The CDR3, as DNA: TGTGCCAGCAGCTTCGACAGGGGGGGCGAGCAGTTCTTC.

The chain links TRBV24-1 to TRBJ2-1; D gene unclear. The ends were cut back, 12 bases at V and 5 bases at J, with 22 bases in the middle. CDR3 length: 15 amino acids. Germline CDR1 reads KGHDR; CDR2 reads SFDVKD. CDR3 nucleotide sequence: TGTGCCCCCTCAGCCGCCAGGAGCTACCACAATGAGCAGTTCTTC. Protein: CAPSAARSYHNEQFF.

This clonotype has just a few counts. This sequence joins TRBV6-1 and TRBJ2-1; a weak D match, TRBD2 (6 bases). The CDR3 consists of 14 residues. The germline V and J ends were trimmed by 7 bases and 6 bases, with 16 bases remaining between them. Germline V gene sequence: CDR1 MNHNS, CDR2 SASEGT. CDR3 region: CASTEETSINEQFF. CDR3 sequence (DNA): TGTGCCAGCACCGAGGAGACTAGTATCAATGAGCAGTTCTTC.

This clonotype was counted ten times or more. The gene calls are TRBV7-2 and TRBJ2-1; possible D gene TRBD1, 5 bases. The CDR3 spans 13 residues. With 9 bases removed from V and 4 bases from J, the gap between germline ends came to 13 bases. CDR1 is SGHTA and CDR2 is FQGNSA in the germline V gene. The CDR3 DNA sequence: TGTGCCAGTGGGGTTAAGGGGTACAATGAGCAGTTCTTC. Its translation: CASGVKGYNEQFF. Drawing the rest from reference TRBV7-2 and TRBJ2-1, the complete variable domain is GAGVSQSPSNKVTEKGKDVELRCDPISGHTALYWYRQSLGQGLEFLIYFQGNSAPDKSGLPSDRFSAERTGGSVSTLTIQRTQQEDSAVYLCASGVKGYNEQFFGPGTRLTVL.

In its sample, this clonotype was seen many times. The genes are TRBV27 and TRBJ2-7; no firm D call. The V gene's germline CDR1 is MNHEY and CDR2 SMNVEV (reference sequence). The CDR3 totals 14 residues. The V and J ends lost 4 bases and 2 bases respectively, with 12 bases between them. CDR3 sequence: CASSYLGEAYEQYF. The CDR3 DNA is TGTGCCAGCAGTTACCTTGGAGAGGCCTACGAGCAGTACTTC.

This clonotype showed up many times. The chain links TRBV5-4 to TRBJ2-2; 7 bases fit TRBD2. This CDR3 comprises 16 residues. The germline V gene encodes CDR1 SGHNT and CDR2 YYREEE (reference sequence). With V trimmed by 0 bases and J by 4 bases, 6 bases remained unmatched. The CDR3 spells CASSLAAGVRTGELFF. The CDR3 DNA sequence: TGTGCCAGCAGCTTGGCCGCGGGAGTTCGCACCGGGGAGCTGTTTTTT.

This clonotype has ten or more counts. The chain uses TRBV28 and TRBJ2-7; 15 bases agree with TRBD2. The germline V gene has CDR1 MDHEN and CDR2 SYDVKM. Trimming removed 6 bases from V and 6 bases from J; junction bases left unmatched: 6. The CDR3 contains 15 residues. The CDR3 region is CASRPGLAGGGEQYF. The DNA for the CDR3 is TGTGCCAGCAGACCGGGACTAGCGGGAGGAGGCGAGCAGTACTTC.

In its sample, this clonotype was seen many times. The chain is built from TRBV5-6 and TRBJ2-5, with TRBD2 matching over 10 bases. The germline V gene encodes CDR1 SGHDT and CDR2 YYEEEE. V lost 4 bases, J lost 5 bases, and 8 bases stayed unmatched. This CDR3 contains 15 residues. The CDR3 region is CASSMYTSGIETQYF. In DNA, the CDR3 is TGTGCCAGCAGCATGTATACTAGCGGGATCGAGACCCAGTACTTC.

This clonotype was found a few times. This chain joins TRBV19 and TRBJ2-3, with TRBD2 as a possible D gene (5 bases). Germline assignment: CDR1 LNHDA and CDR2 SQIVND (reference sequence). CDR3 length: 13 amino acids. Trimming left V 3 bases short and J 3 bases short, with 7 bases between. DNA for the CDR3: TGTGCCAGTAGTATTTCGGGGACAGATACGCAGTATTTT. This translates into CASSISGTDTQYF.

The V and J genes are TRBV28 and TRBJ1-2; D is uncertain. CDR1 MDHEN and CDR2 SYDVKM come from the germline V gene. Trimming pared 2 bases from V and 8 bases from J, leaving 12 bases between. The CDR3 loop spans 13 amino acids. CDR3 DNA: TGTGCCAGCAGTTTAGGGCAGGAGGGCGGCTACACCTTC. Translating it yields CASSLGQEGGYTF.

This clonotype occurred many times. The V and J genes are TRBV5-6 and TRBJ1-1, with D unresolved. The CDR3 runs 15 residues. Trimming took off 1 base at V and 0 bases at J, with 10 bases between the two ends. Germline V gene lookup returns CDR1 SGHDT and CDR2 YYEEEE. CDR3 sequence (DNA): TGTGCCAGCAGCTTGATCGGGTATCTGAACACTGAAGCTTTCTTT. It yields the protein CASSLIGYLNTEAFF.

This clonotype came up many times. The V call is TRBV3-1, the J call TRBJ1-2; D is uncertain. V gave up 1 base and J gave up 7 bases, with 4 bases separating them. The CDR3 consists of 11 residues. Germline V gene sequence: CDR1 LGHDT, CDR2 YNNKEL (reference sequence). The CDR3 DNA reads TGTGCCAGCAGCCAAGGCCCTGGCTACACCTTC. Residues: CASSQGPGYTF.

This clonotype was seen ten or more times. CDR3 residues: CASSSSAVTNYGYTF. The CDR3 DNA follows: TGTGCCAGCAGTTCCAGCGCAGTGACTAACTATGGCTACACCTTC. V and J are TRBV28 and TRBJ1-2; D is unclear. CDR1 is MDHEN and CDR2 is SYDVKM in the germline V gene. The CDR3 runs to 15 residues. Trimming pared 4 bases from V and 0 bases from J, leaving 12 bases between.

This clonotype was seen at least ten times. The CDR3 sequence: CASSPRSLLSGANVLTF. The DNA for the CDR3 is TGTGCCAGCAGTCCCCGCTCTTTGTTGTCTGGGGCCAACGTCCTGACTTTC. The chain combines TRBV28 with TRBJ2-6; D is uncertain. The CDR3 runs 17 residues. CDR1 and CDR2 (germline): MDHEN, SYDVKM. Trimming took off 5 bases at V and 1 base at J, with 15 bases between the two ends. Variable domain in full (rest from reference TRBV28 and TRBJ2-6): DVKVTQSSRYLVKRTGEKVFLECVQDMDHENMFWYRQDPGLGLRLIYFSYDVKMKEKGDIPEGYSVSREKKERFSLILESASTNQTSMYLCASSPRSLLSGANVLTFGAGSRLTVL.

V gene TRBV11-2 combines with J gene TRBJ2-2; possibly TRBD1 for D (6 bases). Per the germline V gene, CDR1 is SGHAT and CDR2 is FQNNGV. V lost 3 bases and J lost 5, with 16 bases in between. This CDR3 is 16 amino acids long. Here the CDR3 DNA reads TGTGCCAGCAGCTTTGGGAGTACAGGGCTTACCGGGGAGCTGTTTTTT. The encoded protein is CASSFGSTGLTGELFF.

This clonotype was counted ten times or more. This chain links TRBV7-2 with TRBJ2-7; tentatively, D is TRBD2 (6 bases). Trimming took off 1 base at V and 4 bases at J, with 11 bases between the two ends. The CDR3 contains 14 residues. Germline V gene sequence: CDR1 SGHTA, CDR2 FQGNSA. CDR3 bases: TGTGCCAGCAGCTTAGGGAGGGACTTTTACGAGCAGTACTTC. Encoded protein: CASSLGRDFYEQYF.

Many counts were recorded for this clonotype. The chain employs TRBV12-3 or TRBV12-4 and TRBJ1-1; TRBD1 is a possible D gene (6 bases). Trimming removed 6 bases at V and 7 bases at J, with 15 bases between. The CDR3 is 13 residues long. The CDR3 protein is CASSPLQGGEAFF. The CDR3 coding sequence is TGTGCCAGCAGCCCTTTACAGGGTGGTGAAGCTTTCTTT.

The chain recombines TRBV7-3 with TRBJ2-5; 8 bases align to TRBD2. The J call may be incorrect, as the DNA end agrees better with TRBJ2-7. The CDR3 loop spans 15 amino acids. Germline CDR1 is SGHTA and CDR2 is FQGTGA. The CDR3 protein is CASSSGGDRSYEQYF. CDR3 nucleotide sequence: TGTGCCAGCAGCTCCGGGGGGGACCGTTCCTACGAGCAGTACTTC.

This clonotype showed up just a few times. The rearrangement links TRBV19 to TRBJ2-7; D is undetermined. The CDR3 consists of 14 residues. CDR1 and CDR2 (germline): LNHDA, SQIVND (reference sequence). The V end was cut by 0 bases, the J end by 6 bases, with 12 bases between. CDR3 coding DNA: TGTGCCAGTAGTATAGAGGGCAGTGCCAGCGAGCAGTACTTC. Its protein is CASSIEGSASEQYF. The full variable domain, with the rest looked up from reference TRBV19 and TRBJ2-7, is DGGITQSPKYLFRKEGQNVTLSCEQNLNHDAMYWYRQDPGQGLRLIYYSQIVNDFQKGDIAEGYSVSREKKESFPLTVTSAQKNPTAFYLCASSIEGSASEQYFGPGTRLTVT.

This clonotype was recorded at least ten times. The chain is built from TRBV2 and TRBJ2-1, with D perhaps given as TRBD1 or TRBD2 (5 bases each). Looked up from germline, CDR1 is SNHLY and CDR2 is FYNNEI. Trimming took 6 bases from V and 10 from J, leaving 22 bases between them. This CDR3 is 15 amino acids long. The CDR3: CASRGWGNPSQEQFF. The CDR3 nucleotides are TGTGCCAGCAGGGGCTGGGGGAACCCAAGCCAGGAGCAGTTCTTC.

The chain employs TRBV24-1 and TRBJ2-2; D ambiguous. Germline V CDR1 and CDR2: KGHDR, SFDVKD. Deletions cut 1 base from V and 0 bases from J, with 5 bases between. The CDR3 contains 15 residues. CDR3 sequence: CATSDLTTNTGELFF. The CDR3 DNA sequence: TGTGCCACCAGTGATTTAACTACGAACACCGGGGAGCTGTTTTTT.

Regarding this clonotype: Germline is not matched at one junction end, which may reflect a read error. The chain employs TRBV29-1 and TRBJ2-5, with D uncertain. Germline assignment: CDR1 SQVTM and CDR2 ANQGSEA. The CDR3 contains 13 residues. CDR3 in amino acids: CSVSPRLKETQDF. The CDR3 DNA sequence: TGCAGCGTTTCCCCGAGGTTAAAAGAGACCCAGGACTTC.

This clonotype was detected many times. The chain combines TRBV29-1 with TRBJ2-5, with D possibly matching TRBD2 (5 bases). The CDR3 covers 14 residues. Germline V gene lookup returns CDR1 SQVTM and CDR2 ANQGSEA. V was clipped by 5 bases and J by 5 bases, with 18 bases between them. CDR3 protein: CSVKPGRAVETQYF. DNA for the CDR3: TGCAGCGTTAAGCCTGGACGAGCGGTTGAGACCCAGTACTTC.